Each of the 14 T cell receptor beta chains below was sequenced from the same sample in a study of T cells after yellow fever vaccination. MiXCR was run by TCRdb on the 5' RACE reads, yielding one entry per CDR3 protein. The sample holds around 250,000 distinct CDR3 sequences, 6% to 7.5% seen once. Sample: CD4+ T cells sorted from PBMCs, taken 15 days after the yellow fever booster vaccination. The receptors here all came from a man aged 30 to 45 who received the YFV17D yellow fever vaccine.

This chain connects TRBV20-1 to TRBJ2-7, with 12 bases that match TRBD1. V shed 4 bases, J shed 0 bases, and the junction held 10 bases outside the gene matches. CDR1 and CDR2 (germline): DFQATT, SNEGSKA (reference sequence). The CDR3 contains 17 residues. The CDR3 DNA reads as TGCAGTGCTACCCCGGGACAGGGGGCGATGAACTCCTACGAGCAGTACTTC. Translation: CSATPGQGAMNSYEQYF.

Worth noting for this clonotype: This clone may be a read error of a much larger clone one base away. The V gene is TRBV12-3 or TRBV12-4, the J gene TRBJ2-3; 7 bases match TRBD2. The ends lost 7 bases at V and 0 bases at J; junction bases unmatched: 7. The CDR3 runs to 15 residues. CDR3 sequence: CASKDERGSTDTQYF. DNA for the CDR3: TGTGCCAGCAAGGACGAGCGGGGTAGCACAGATACGCAGTATTTT.

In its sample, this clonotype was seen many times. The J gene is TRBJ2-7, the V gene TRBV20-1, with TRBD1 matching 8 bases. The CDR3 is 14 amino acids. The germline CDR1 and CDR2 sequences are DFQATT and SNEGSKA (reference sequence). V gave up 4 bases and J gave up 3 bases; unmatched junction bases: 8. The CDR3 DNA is TGCAGTGCTACCGACAGGGGTCCCGTCTACGAGCAGTACTTC. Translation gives CSATDRGPVYEQYF.

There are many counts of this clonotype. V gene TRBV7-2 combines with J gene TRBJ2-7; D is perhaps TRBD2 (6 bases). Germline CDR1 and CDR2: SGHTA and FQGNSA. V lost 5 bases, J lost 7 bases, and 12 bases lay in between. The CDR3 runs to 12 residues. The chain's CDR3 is CASSRSGGEQYF. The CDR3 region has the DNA TGTGCCAGCAGCCGAAGTGGGGGGGAGCAGTACTTC.

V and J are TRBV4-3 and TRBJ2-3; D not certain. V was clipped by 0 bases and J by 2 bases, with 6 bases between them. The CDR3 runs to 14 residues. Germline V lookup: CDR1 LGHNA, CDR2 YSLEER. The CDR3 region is CASSQDRTTDTQYF. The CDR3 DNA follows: TGCGCCAGCAGCCAAGATCGCACCACAGATACGCAGTATTTT.

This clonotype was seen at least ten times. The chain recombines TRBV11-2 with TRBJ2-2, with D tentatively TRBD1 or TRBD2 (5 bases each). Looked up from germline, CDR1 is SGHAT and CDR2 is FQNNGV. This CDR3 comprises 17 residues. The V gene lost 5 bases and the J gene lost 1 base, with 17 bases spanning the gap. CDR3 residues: CASSPRSGTLNTGELFF. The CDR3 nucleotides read TGTGCCAGCAGCCCCAGGTCTGGGACGCTGAACACCGGGGAGCTGTTTTTT.

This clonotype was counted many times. The CDR3 DNA sequence: TGCAGCGTTGGCTCAGGAACCAACACCGGGGAGCTGTTTTTT. Protein: CSVGSGTNTGELFF. This chain connects TRBV29-1 to TRBJ2-2; no clear D. V lost 4 bases and J lost 2, with 11 bases in between. The germline V gene encodes CDR1 SQVTM and CDR2 ANQGSEA. CDR3 length: 14 residues.

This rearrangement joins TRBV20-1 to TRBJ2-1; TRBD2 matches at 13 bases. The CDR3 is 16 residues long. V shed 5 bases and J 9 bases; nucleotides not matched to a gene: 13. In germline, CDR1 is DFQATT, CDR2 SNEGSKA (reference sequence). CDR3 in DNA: TGCAGTGCTTCCCCCGGGTTACTAGCGGGAGGGAGTGAGCAGTTCTTC. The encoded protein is CSASPGLLAGGSEQFF.

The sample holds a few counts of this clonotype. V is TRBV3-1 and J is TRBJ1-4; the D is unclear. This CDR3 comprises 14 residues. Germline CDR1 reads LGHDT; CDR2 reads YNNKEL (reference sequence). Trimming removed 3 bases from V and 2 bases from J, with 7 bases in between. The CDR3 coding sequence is TGTGCCAGCAGCCACAGGAAGACTAATGAAAAACTGTTTTTT. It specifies CASSHRKTNEKLFF.

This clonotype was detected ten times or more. The DNA for the CDR3 is TGTGCCAGCAGCTGGGGACTAGCGGGAGAAGCAGATACGCAGTATTTT. Its protein product is CASSWGLAGEADTQYF. The chain combines TRBV7-2 with TRBJ2-3, with 14 bases aligning to TRBD2. This CDR3 is built from 16 residues. Germline CDR1 reads SGHTA; CDR2 reads FQGNSA. V shed 4 bases, J shed 4 bases, and the junction held 4 bases outside the gene matches.

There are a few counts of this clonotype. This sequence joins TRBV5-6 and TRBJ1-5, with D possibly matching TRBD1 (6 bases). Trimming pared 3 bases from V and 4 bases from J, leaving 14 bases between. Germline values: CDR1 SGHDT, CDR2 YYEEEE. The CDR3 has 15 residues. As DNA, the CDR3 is TGTGCCAGCAGCTCCTCCCGGGACATAAATCAGCCCCAGCATTTT. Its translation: CASSSSRDINQPQHF.

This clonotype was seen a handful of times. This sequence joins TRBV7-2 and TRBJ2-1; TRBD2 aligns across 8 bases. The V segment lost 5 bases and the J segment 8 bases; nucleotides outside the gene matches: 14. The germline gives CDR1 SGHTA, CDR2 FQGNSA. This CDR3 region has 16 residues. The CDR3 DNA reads TGTGCCAGCAGCCGGGCCGGGACTAGAGAGTTTCATGAGCAGTTCTTC. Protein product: CASSRAGTREFHEQFF.

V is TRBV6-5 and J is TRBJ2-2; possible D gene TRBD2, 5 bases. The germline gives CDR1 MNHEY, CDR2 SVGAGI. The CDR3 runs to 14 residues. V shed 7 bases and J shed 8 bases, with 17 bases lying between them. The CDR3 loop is CASKLRSSGGELFF. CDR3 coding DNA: TGTGCCAGCAAGTTACGTAGTTCGGGGGGGGAGCTGTTTTTT.

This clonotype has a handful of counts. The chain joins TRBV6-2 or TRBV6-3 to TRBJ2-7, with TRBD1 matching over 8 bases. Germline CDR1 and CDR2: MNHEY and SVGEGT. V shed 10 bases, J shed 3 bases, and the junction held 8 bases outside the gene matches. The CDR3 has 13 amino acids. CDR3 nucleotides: TGTGCCATTGTGGACAGGGACCACTACGAGCAGTACTTC. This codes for CAIVDRDHYEQYF.